The T cell receptor (beta chain) under discussion was sequenced for a study of beta chain features in type 1 diabetes. This CDR3 comprises 13 residues. The V end was cut by 4 bases, the J end by 4 bases, with 11 bases between. Germline lookup yields CDR1 SGHRS and CDR2 YFSETQ. Broader study findings: Type 1 diabetes patients had TCRB CDR3s that were shorter (moderately but significantly so) in all four CD4+ subsets. Type 1 diabetes patients showed fewer insertions and more deletions at VDJ junctions.

One heparinised draw of blood, averaging around 120 mL, came from each donor. CD4+ naive, central memory, regulatory and stem cell-like memory cells were sorted via CD45RO/CCR7/CD25/CD127/CD95/CD27. Sorted populations all had greater than 98% purity. All of the isolated RNA was reverse transcribed, so expressed TCRB transcripts were sequenced. Sequencing used immunoSEQ multiplex PCR; TCRdb keeps in-frame clones, though not all of them. The sample consists of 150,000 to 190,000 clones, 10% of them appearing once. Points on this clone: Its antigen is currently unknown.

This clonotype originated in a man aged 25 to 45 with type 1 diabetes. The rearrangement links TRBV5-1 to TRBJ2-5, with D unresolved. Specimen: central memory CD4+ T cells from blood. The CDR3 protein is CASSVGPGETQYF. The CDR3 DNA sequence: TGCGCCAGCAGCGTCGGTCCCGGAGAGACCCAGTACTTC.